Following are 10 T cell receptor beta chains from one sample sequenced in a study of CD8+CD57+ T cells in acquired aplastic anemia. The study profiled TCR beta VDJ and CDR3 using genomic DNA as template. In TCRdb, the reads were re-called with MiXCR into one record per CDR3 protein. This sample has about 68,000 distinct CDR3 sequences, with approximately 50% found just once. The specimen sequenced was sorted CD4+, CD8+, or CD8+CD57+ T cells (not recorded which) from PBMCs. The receptors come from a human donor in good health, serving as a control.

This chain joins TRBV19 and TRBJ1-4; D perhaps matches TRBD1 (5 bases). This CDR3 is built from 14 residues. Looked up from germline, CDR1 is LNHDA and CDR2 is SQIVND (reference sequence). The V end lost 3 bases, the J end lost 7 bases, and 12 bases lay between the germline ends. The CDR3 nucleotides read TGTGCCAGTAGTATCCGCAGGGAGAGTGAAAAACTGTTTTTT. Its translation: CASSIRRESEKLFF.

The rearrangement uses TRBV7-2 and TRBJ2-7; no clear D gene. This CDR3 comprises 14 residues. Trimming removed 4 bases from V and 6 bases from J, with 16 bases in between. Germline lookup yields CDR1 SGHTA and CDR2 FQGNSA. Here the CDR3 DNA reads TGTGCCAGCAGCTCAGATGGGGTTGGAGCCGAGCAGTACTTC. The encoded protein is CASSSDGVGAEQYF.

The CDR3 DNA reads TGCGCCAGCAGCCAAGGCCCCGGGACAGAGAATGAAAAACTGTTTTTT. Translated: CASSQGPGTENEKLFF. This rearrangement joins TRBV4-1 to TRBJ1-4; 7 nucleotides align to TRBD1. Germline V gene data show CDR1 as MGHRA and CDR2 as YSYEKL. The CDR3 extends over 16 amino acids. J was trimmed by 5 bases and V by 1 base; bases with no gene match: 7.

This clonotype was recorded many times. The genes are TRBV19 and TRBJ1-2; maybe TRBD1 (5 bases). Germline-derived CDR1 and CDR2 are LNHDA and SQIVND (reference sequence). The CDR3 consists of 15 residues. Trimming left V 8 bases short and J 8 bases short, with 24 bases between. The CDR3 loop reads CASGPGGDLWSGYTF. For the CDR3, the DNA is TGTGCCAGTGGACCGGGGGGGGATTTGTGGTCCGGCTACACCTTC.

DNA for the CDR3: TGTGCCACCAGCAGAGGTTTGGATACGCAGTATTTT. This gives the protein CATSRGLDTQYF. The V call is TRBV15, the J call TRBJ2-3; the D is unclear. CDR1 and CDR2 from the germline V gene are LNHNV and YYDKDF (reference sequence). The CDR3 has 12 residues. Trimming pared 1 base from V and 6 bases from J, leaving 5 bases between.

This clonotype has a handful of counts. Possible read error: a much larger clone is one base away. This chain joins TRBV6-5 and TRBJ2-7; D perhaps matches TRBD2 (5 bases). The germline V gene encodes CDR1 MNHEY and CDR2 SVGAGI. V dropped 4 bases and J dropped 8 bases, with 18 bases sitting between them. The CDR3 runs to 14 residues. The chain's CDR3 is CASSSLFGELQQYF. The CDR3, as DNA: TGTGCCAGCAGTTCTCTGTTTGGGGAGCTCCAGCAGTACTTC.

This clonotype was recorded many times. This could be a read error, since a much larger clone is one nucleotide away. V is TRBV20-1 and J is TRBJ1-2; weak D call: TRBD1 (5 bases). Germline V gene data show CDR1 as DFQATT and CDR2 as SNEGSKA (reference sequence). The CDR3 extends over 14 amino acids. CDR3 sequence (DNA): TGCAGTGCTGGAGATCCTGGGGGAAACTATGGCTACACCTTC. Its protein is CSAGDPGGNYGYTF.

This rearrangement joins TRBV7-3 to TRBJ1-6; tentatively, D is TRBD1 (6 bases). Trimming stripped 6 bases from V and 6 bases from J, with 15 bases between. Germline CDR1 and CDR2: SGHTA and FQGTGA. The CDR3 has 15 amino acids. The CDR3: CASSPRGQSNSPLHF. The CDR3 nucleotides are TGTGCCAGCAGTCCTCGCGGACAGAGTAATTCACCCCTCCACTTT.

A remark on this clonotype: At one end the junction does not follow the germline gene, possibly because of a read error. V gene TRBV7-9 combines with J gene TRBJ2-7; possibly TRBD2 for D (6 bases). The CDR3 length is 13 residues. Germline CDR1 is SEHNR and CDR2 is FQNEAQ (reference sequence). CDR3 loop: CASSPGGFYEQYF. The CDR3 DNA reads TGTGCTAGCAGCCCTGGGGGGTTCTACGAGCAGTACTTC. Complete variable domain (other parts from reference TRBV7-9 and TRBJ2-7): DTGVSQNPRHKITKRGQNVTFRCDPISEHNRLYWYRQTLGQGPEFLTYFQNEAQLEKSRLLSDRFSAERPKGSFSTLEIQRTEQGDSAMYLCASSPGGFYEQYFGPGTRLTVT.

There are many counts of this clonotype. This chain joins TRBV7-2 and TRBJ2-1; the D is unclear. Germline CDR1 SGHTA, CDR2 FQGNSA. CDR3 length: 13 residues. The V end was cut by 4 bases, the J end by 7 bases, with 11 bases between. CDR3 sequence (DNA): TGTGCCAGCAGCTCCCAGTGGGTGAATGAGCAGTTCTTC. This encodes CASSSQWVNEQFF.